The clone carrying this TCR beta chain was seen a handful of times. Its specificity is not known. This entry belongs to a study of post-analysis software for immune sequencing data. Study results and limitations: By F measure, samples from a shared preparation batch strongly co-clustered. For normalized Chao1 diversity, multiple sclerosis patients scored significantly lower than controls did. There were roughly five TRBV segments more frequent in patients than controls, and TRBV5-6, TRBV5-1 and TRBV20-1 were among them.

The authors incorporated unique molecular identifiers into the TCR beta cDNA libraries. With about 0.95 to 10 million T cells as the source, approximately 500,000 cDNA molecules resulted. One entry per CDR3 protein results from TCRdb running MiXCR on the PCR reads. The sample includes 750,000 to 950,000 distinct CDR3 sequences, about 57% seen only once; the top ten take 4.6%. Germline CDR1 and CDR2: MNHEY and SVGAGI. Trimming stripped 2 bases from V and 1 base from J, with 14 bases between. The CDR3 has 16 amino acids. The TCR was taken from a girl between 10 and 17 years old with multiple sclerosis. The specimen sequenced was blood. The chain carries TRBV6-5 and TRBJ1-1, with D possibly matching TRBD1 (6 bases). CDR3 amino acids: CASSYTWGLGNTEAFF. In DNA, the CDR3 is TGTGCCAGCAGTTACACCTGGGGGCTGGGGAACACTGAAGCTTTCTTT.